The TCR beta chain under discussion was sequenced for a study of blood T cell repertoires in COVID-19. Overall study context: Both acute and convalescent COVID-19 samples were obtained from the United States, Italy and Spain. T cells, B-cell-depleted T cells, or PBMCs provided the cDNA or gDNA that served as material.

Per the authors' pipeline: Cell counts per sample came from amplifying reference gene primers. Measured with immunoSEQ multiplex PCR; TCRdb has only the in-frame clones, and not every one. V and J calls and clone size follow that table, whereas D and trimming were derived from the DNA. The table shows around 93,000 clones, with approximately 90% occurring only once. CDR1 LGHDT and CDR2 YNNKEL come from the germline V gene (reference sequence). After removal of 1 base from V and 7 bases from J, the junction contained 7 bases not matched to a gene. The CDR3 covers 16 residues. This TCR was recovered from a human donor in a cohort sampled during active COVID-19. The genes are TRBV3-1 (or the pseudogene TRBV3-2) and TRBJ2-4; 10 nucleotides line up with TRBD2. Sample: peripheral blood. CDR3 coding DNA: TGTGCCAGCAGCCAAGTTCCTAGCGGGAGCGGGAACATTCAGTACTTC. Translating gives CASSQVPSGSGNIQYF.